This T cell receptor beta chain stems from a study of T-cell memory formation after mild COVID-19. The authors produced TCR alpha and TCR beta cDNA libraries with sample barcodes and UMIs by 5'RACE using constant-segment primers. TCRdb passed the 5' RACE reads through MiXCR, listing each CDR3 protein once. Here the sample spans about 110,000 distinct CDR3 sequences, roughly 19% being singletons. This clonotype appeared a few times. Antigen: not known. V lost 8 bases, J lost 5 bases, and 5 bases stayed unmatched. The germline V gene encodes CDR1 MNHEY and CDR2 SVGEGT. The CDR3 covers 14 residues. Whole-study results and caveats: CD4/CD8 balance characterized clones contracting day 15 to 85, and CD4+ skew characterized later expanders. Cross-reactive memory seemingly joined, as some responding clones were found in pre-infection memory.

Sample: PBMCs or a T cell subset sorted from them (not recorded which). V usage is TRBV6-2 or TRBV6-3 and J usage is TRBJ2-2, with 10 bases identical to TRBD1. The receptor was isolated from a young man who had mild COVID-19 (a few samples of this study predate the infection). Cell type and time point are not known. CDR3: CASGRTGGTGELFF. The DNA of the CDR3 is TGTGCCAGCGGCCGGACAGGGGGAACCGGGGAGCTGTTTTTT.